This T cell receptor (beta chain) was identified in a study of control samples from healthy donors and cancer patients. The CDR3 runs to 14 residues. V lost 10 bases, J lost 0 bases, and 4 bases stayed unmatched. Germline V CDR1 and CDR2: MNHEY, SVGAGI. Repertoires were generated with immunoSEQ multiplex PCR, while TCRdb's copy carries only in-frame clones and drops some. Here the sample spans 200,000 or so clones, roughly 94% being singletons. Sequencing input: blood. The sequence derives from a man aged 50 to 60 in good health. V usage is TRBV6-5 and J usage is TRBJ1-4; 8 bases line up with TRBD1. DNA for the CDR3: TGTGCCACCGGACAGGGTGCAACTAATGAAAAACTGTTTTTT. Its protein is CATGQGATNEKLFF.